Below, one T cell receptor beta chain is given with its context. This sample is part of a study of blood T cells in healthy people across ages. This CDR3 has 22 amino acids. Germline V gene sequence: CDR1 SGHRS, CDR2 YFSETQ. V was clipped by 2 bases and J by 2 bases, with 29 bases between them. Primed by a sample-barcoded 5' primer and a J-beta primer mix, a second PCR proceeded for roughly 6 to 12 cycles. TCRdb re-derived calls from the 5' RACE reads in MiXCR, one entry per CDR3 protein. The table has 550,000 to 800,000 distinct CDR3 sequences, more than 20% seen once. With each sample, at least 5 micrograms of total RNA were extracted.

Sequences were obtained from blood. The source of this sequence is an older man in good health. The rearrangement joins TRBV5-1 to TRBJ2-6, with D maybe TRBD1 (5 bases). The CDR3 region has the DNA TGCGCCAGCAGCTTTAAAAGATATCCTGACAGCCCGGAATTTCCTGGGGCCAACGTCCTGACTTTC. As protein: CASSFKRYPDSPEFPGANVLTF. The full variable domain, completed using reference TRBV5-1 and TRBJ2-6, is KAGVTQTPRYLIKTRGQQVTLSCSPISGHRSVSWYQQTPGQGLQFLFEYFSETQRNKGNFPGRFSGRQFSNSRSEMNVSTLELGDSALYLCASSFKRYPDSPEFPGANVLTFGAGSRLTVL.